Only a few counts were recorded for the clone carrying this TCR beta chain. The antigen is undetermined. The record originates from a study of blood T cells in healthy people across ages. Whole-study findings and limits: Observed TCR beta diversity per million T cells went down as age went up. This fall followed a roughly linear course with age.

Sample-barcoded 5' priming and a J-beta primer mix drove a second PCR of 7 to 11 cycles. Every single cDNA molecule received a tag from a template-switch adaptor with 12 random nucleotides. One entry per CDR3 protein, called by TCRdb with MiXCR from the 5' RACE reads. The table has about 970,000 distinct CDR3 sequences, around 54% seen once. Those donating, healthy Caucasian individuals from Russia, were aged 6 to 90. This CDR3 contains 15 residues. V was trimmed by 2 bases and J by 3 bases, leaving 17 bases between them. The V gene's germline CDR1 is SQVTM and CDR2 ANQGSEA. V is TRBV29-1 and J is TRBJ2-7; maybe TRBD2 (6 bases). The source of this sequence is a woman aged 55-69 years in good health. Sequenced: blood. DNA of the CDR3: TGCAGCGTTGAAAGACGGGCGCGGGATCACTACGAGCAGTACTTC. Its translation is CSVERRARDHYEQYF.